These 29 T cell receptor beta chains were sequenced from one sample in a study of cytomegalovirus exposure and HLA in healthy donors. TCRdb's copy holds only in-frame clones and misses some; the assay was immunoSEQ multiplex PCR. The sample records about 56,000 clones, around 93% being singletons. Material: PBMCs. All receptors come from a woman younger than 30 in good health and CMV-seropositive.

J is TRBJ1-5 and V is TRBV21-1; TRBD1, as called in the table, went unchecked against the DNA. TRBV21-1 is shown as a pseudogene. This CDR3 is built from 13 residues. The DNA for the CDR3 is TGTGCCAGCACCGGACAGAATAATCAGCCCCAGCATTTT. Amino acids: CASTGQNNQPQHF.

V usage is TRBV4-1 and J usage is TRBJ1-1, with 8 bases matching TRBD1. The junction had 3 bases not matched to a gene; V was cut back by 1 base and J by 5 bases. Germline assignment: CDR1 MGHRA and CDR2 YSYEKL. The CDR3 is 14 residues long. CDR3: CASSQGRGRTEAFF. The CDR3 DNA is TGCGCCAGCAGCCAAGGCAGGGGGCGGACTGAAGCTTTCTTT.

The chain employs TRBV11-2 and TRBJ1-1, with unresolved D. CDR1 and CDR2 from the germline V gene are SGHAT and FQNNGV. Trimming pared 2 bases from V and 1 base from J, leaving 2 bases between. This CDR3 is 12 amino acids long. DNA of the CDR3: TGTGCCAGCAGCTTACAGAACACTGAAGCTTTCTTT. This encodes CASSLQNTEAFF.

CDR3 bases: TGTGCCAGCATGGGCGGCGGGGCGGGGGATTCCCGGCAGTACTTC. This translates into CASMGGGAGDSRQYF. The J gene is TRBJ2-7, the V gene TRBV6-1, with 7 bases aligning to TRBD2. This CDR3 has 15 amino acids. Germline CDR1 reads MNHNS; CDR2 reads SASEGT. The V gene end was trimmed by 7 bases and the J gene end by 9 bases; junction bases not matched to a gene: 18.

V usage is TRBV6-5 and J usage is TRBJ1-2; D call uncertain. The germline V and J ends were trimmed by 6 bases and 10 bases, with 18 bases remaining between them. Germline CDR1 MNHEY, CDR2 SVGAGI. The CDR3 is 13 amino acids. The CDR3 bases are TGTGCCAGCAGGGAAGCTCCGGACGGACTCTACACCTTC. Amino acid sequence: CASREAPDGLYTF.

The rearrangement links TRBV18 to TRBJ2-5, with 10 bases that match TRBD2. Unmatched junction bases numbered 8, after V lost 6 bases and J lost 4 bases. CDR3 length equals 15 residues. The germline gives CDR1 KGHSH, CDR2 LQKENI. CDR3 sequence: CASSRSGGPSETQYF. CDR3 DNA: TGTGCCAGCTCGCGTAGCGGGGGGCCGTCAGAGACCCAGTACTTC.

The chain joins TRBV6-5 to TRBJ2-2; 11 positions match TRBD2. Germline V gene sequence: CDR1 MNHEY, CDR2 SVGAGI. The CDR3 loop spans 16 amino acids. The junction had 0 bases not matched to a gene; V was cut back by 0 bases and J by 3 bases. In DNA form, the CDR3 reads TGTGCCAGCAGTTACTCGACTAGCGGGGACACCGGGGAGCTGTTTTTT. Translated, it gives CASSYSTSGDTGELFF.

V is TRBV7-2 and J is TRBJ1-2, with D hard to call. The V end was cut by 1 base, the J end by 0 bases, with 12 bases between. The germline gives CDR1 SGHTA, CDR2 FQGNSA. This CDR3 contains 16 residues. The CDR3 is CASSLVSGSANYGYTF. The DNA for the CDR3 is TGTGCCAGCAGCTTAGTTAGCGGCAGTGCTAACTATGGCTACACCTTC.

This chain joins TRBV7-9 and TRBJ1-4, with 8 bases that match TRBD1. Germline trimming cut 2 bases from V and 5 bases from J; bases unmatched to any gene: 10. From germline, CDR1 is SEHNR and CDR2 FQNEAQ (reference sequence). The CDR3 covers 17 residues. CDR3 bases: TGTGCCAGCAGCTTACCCCTCCGTACAGGGGGAAATGAAAAACTGTTTTTT. The encoded protein is CASSLPLRTGGNEKLFF.

CDR3 DNA: TGTGCCAGCAGCTTCCCTAGCGGGGTAGAGCAGTTCTTC. As protein: CASSFPSGVEQFF. J is TRBJ2-1 and V is TRBV14, with 9 bases aligning to TRBD2. There are 13 residues in the CDR3. J lost 10 bases, V lost 5 bases, and 6 bases had no gene match. Looked up from germline, CDR1 is SGHDN and CDR2 is FVKESK.

This chain joins TRBV5-1 and TRBJ2-7, with a weak D call TRBD2 (5 bases). The V end lost 5 bases, the J end lost 4 bases, and 16 bases lay between the germline ends. The CDR3 loop spans 14 amino acids. The germline V gene encodes CDR1 SGHRS and CDR2 YFSETQ. CDR3 residues: CASRIRTGFYEQYF. For the CDR3, the DNA is TGCGCCAGCAGGATCAGGACGGGATTTTACGAGCAGTACTTC.

The chain couples TRBV11-2 to TRBJ2-7; 8 nucleotides align to TRBD1. The CDR3 runs to 14 residues. V lost 0 bases, J lost 6 bases, and 4 bases stayed unmatched. Germline V lookup: CDR1 SGHAT, CDR2 FQNNGV. The CDR3 spells CASSLDKGTGEQYF. The DNA of the CDR3 is TGTGCCAGCAGCTTAGATAAAGGGACAGGCGAGCAGTACTTC.

The V and J genes are TRBV2 and TRBJ2-3; possibly TRBD1 for D (6 bases). Trimming removed 8 bases at V and 3 bases at J, with 12 bases between. The CDR3 sequence is 13 residues long. Per the germline V gene, CDR1 is SNHLY and CDR2 is FYNNEI. The CDR3 DNA reads TGTGCCAGCTCGGACAGTTTGACAGATACGCAGTATTTT. Translation gives CASSDSLTDTQYF.

The J gene is TRBJ2-1, the V gene TRBV9, with TRBD2 matching 7 bases. After removal of 3 bases from V and 1 base from J, the junction contained 10 bases not matched to a gene. Germline CDR1 reads SGDLS; CDR2 reads YYNGEE. This CDR3 is 17 amino acids long. The CDR3 coding sequence is TGTGCCAGCAGCGAGCCACTGGCGGGGGAGTCCTACAATGAGCAGTTCTTC. It yields the protein CASSEPLAGESYNEQFF.

This chain links TRBV11-2 with TRBJ1-2, with 9 bases that match TRBD1. CDR1 SGHAT and CDR2 FQNNGV come from the germline V gene. Unmatched junction bases numbered 15, after V lost 5 bases and J lost 8 bases. The CDR3 is 16 amino acids. CDR3 protein: CASSLYLTGGAEGYTF. The CDR3 region has the DNA TGTGCCAGCAGCCTATACCTAACAGGGGGCGCCGAAGGCTACACCTTC.

The genes are TRBV27 and TRBJ2-2; 9 bases line up with TRBD1. J lost 4 bases, V lost 6 bases, and 6 bases had no gene match. Germline CDR1 MNHEY, CDR2 SMNVEV (reference sequence). The CDR3 length is 15 residues. CDR3: CASRPSTGGTGELFF. DNA for the CDR3: TGTGCCAGCAGACCATCGACAGGGGGCACCGGGGAGCTGTTTTTT.

This clone was seen only a few times. The rearrangement joins TRBV5-1 to TRBJ1-1; D possibly corresponds to TRBD1 (6 bases). Germline CDR1 SGHRS, CDR2 YFSETQ. This CDR3 comprises 13 residues. Trimming shortened V by 0 bases and J by 7 bases, and 10 bases separated the two germline ends. CDR3: CASSLVGGVEAFF. CDR3 sequence (DNA): TGCGCCAGCAGCTTGGTAGGGGGAGTTGAAGCTTTCTTT.

The chain couples TRBV25-1 to TRBJ2-7, with 9 positions matching TRBD1. The germline V gene encodes CDR1 MGHDK and CDR2 SYGVNS. This CDR3 contains 14 residues. The V segment lost 8 bases and the J segment 2 bases; nucleotides outside the gene matches: 7. CDR3 protein: CASRSGQGTYEQYF. The CDR3 DNA reads as TGTGCCAGCCGTTCAGGACAGGGGACCTACGAGCAGTACTTC.

This chain links TRBV27 with TRBJ1-5, with a tentative D call TRBD1 (6 bases). The germline gives CDR1 MNHEY, CDR2 SMNVEV (reference sequence). The CDR3 extends over 13 amino acids. Trimming removed 4 bases at V and 7 bases at J, with 11 bases between. The CDR3 nucleotides are TGTGCCAGCAGTTACAGGGTGGACCAGCCCCAGCATTTT. The encoded protein is CASSYRVDQPQHF.

The chain has TRBV30 and TRBJ1-1; D not certain. Germline lookup yields CDR1 GTSNPN and CDR2 SVGIG (reference sequence). The CDR3 has 14 amino acids. Trimming pared 2 bases from V and 0 bases from J, leaving 10 bases between. The CDR3: CAWSREVMNTEAFF. The CDR3, as DNA: TGTGCCTGGAGTCGGGAGGTAATGAACACTGAAGCTTTCTTT.

The rearrangement links TRBV4-1 to TRBJ2-3; D perhaps matches TRBD1 (6 bases). CDR3 length: 13 amino acids. Germline V CDR1 and CDR2: MGHRA, YSYEKL. V lost 4 bases, J lost 5 bases, and 10 bases lay in between. CDR3: CASSLKQGDTQYF. The CDR3 DNA reads TGCGCCAGCAGCCTAAAACAGGGAGATACGCAGTATTTT.

The chain joins TRBV7-7 to TRBJ1-2, with 7 nucleotides matching TRBD1. The CDR3 has 17 amino acids. Trimming at V came to 1 base and at J to 1 base, leaving 9 bases not matched to a gene. The V gene's germline CDR1 is SSHAT and CDR2 FNYEAQ (reference sequence). The CDR3 reads CASSLGPGTAINYGYTF. DNA of the CDR3: TGTGCCAGCAGCTTAGGTCCCGGGACAGCGATTAACTATGGCTACACCTTC.

Only a few counts were recorded for this clone. The chain carries TRBV14 and TRBJ2-7; 7 bases map to TRBD1. The germline CDR1 and CDR2 sequences are SGHDN and FVKESK. The CDR3 covers 13 residues. V trimming: 4 bases; J trimming: 9 bases; junction bases outside the gene matches: 9. The CDR3 DNA reads TGTGCCAGCAGCCCCGACAGGGTGGGGTGGCAGTACTTC. This codes for CASSPDRVGWQYF.

The chain recombines TRBV10-2 with TRBJ1-5, with D perhaps TRBD1 (6 bases). Germline V gives CDR1 WSHSY, CDR2 SAAADI. This CDR3 spans 17 amino acids. Trimming cost V 4 bases and J 4 bases, with 20 bases left between them. In nucleotides, the CDR3 is TGCGCCAGCAGTGTTGCCCCGGGGGGGGGCCGGAATCAGCCCCAGCATTTT. It encodes CASSVAPGGGRNQPQHF.

The chain carries TRBV6-4 and TRBJ2-1, with TRBD2 matching 9 bases. The V gene's germline CDR1 is MRHNA and CDR2 SNTAGT. V shed 4 bases and J 10 bases; nucleotides not matched to a gene: 5. This CDR3 comprises 13 residues. CDR3 region: CASSVTAGGEQFF. The DNA of the CDR3 is TGTGCCAGCAGTGTTACAGCGGGGGGCGAGCAGTTCTTC.

This chain links TRBV9 with TRBJ2-1; 11 bases align to TRBD2. Per germline, CDR1 SGDLS and CDR2 YYNGEE. The CDR3 consists of 15 residues. The V and J ends lost 3 bases and 10 bases, in that order; junction bases with no gene match: 9. CDR3 protein: CASSATLAGVGEQFF. CDR3 DNA sequence: TGTGCCAGCAGCGCTACACTAGCGGGGGTGGGCGAGCAGTTCTTC.

The rearrangement uses TRBV7-2 and TRBJ2-6; 7 nucleotides agree with TRBD2. With 0 bases clipped from V and 0 bases from J, the junction kept 2 bases outside the gene matches. The CDR3 runs 17 residues. Germline loops: CDR1 SGHTA, CDR2 FQGNSA. In DNA form, the CDR3 reads TGTGCCAGCAGCTTAGCGGGGGGGTTCTCTGGGGCCAACGTCCTGACTTTC. Protein: CASSLAGGFSGANVLTF.

The V and J genes are TRBV15 and TRBJ2-1; D not resolved. The CDR3 loop spans 13 amino acids. The V gene lost 0 bases and the J gene lost 7 bases, with 7 bases spanning the gap. Germline lookup yields CDR1 LNHNV and CDR2 YYDKDF (reference sequence). In DNA form, the CDR3 reads TGTGCCACCAGCAGAGATCCCCCTAATGAGCAGTTCTTC. This encodes CATSRDPPNEQFF. Variable domain in full (rest from reference TRBV15 and TRBJ2-1): DAMVIQNPRYQVTQFGKPVTLSCSQTLNHNVMYWYQQKSSQAPKLLFHYYDKDFNNEADTPDNFQSRRPNTSFCFLDIRSPGLGDTAMYLCATSRDPPNEQFFGPGTRLTVL.

The chain joins TRBV7-2 to TRBJ2-4; a weak D match, TRBD1 (5 bases). CDR1 SGHTA and CDR2 FQGNSA come from the germline V gene. The CDR3 runs 15 residues. The germline V and J ends were trimmed by 4 bases and 3 bases, with 13 bases remaining between them. CDR3: CASSYTGHNKNIQYF. In DNA form, the CDR3 reads TGTGCCAGCAGCTATACCGGACACAACAAAAACATTCAGTACTTC.